This entry lists 8 T cell receptor beta chains sequenced from one sample in a study of T cells in Graves' hyperthyroidism and ophthalmopathy. Amplification of TCR beta CDR3 regions used RNA as the template. HTBI primers were employed in a first-round RT-PCR of the TCR CDR3. TCRdb redid the calling of the multiplex PCR reads with MiXCR, one entry per CDR3 protein. In the table there are fewer than 650,000 distinct CDR3 sequences, approximately 15% of which are singletons. Source material: blood. The source is a woman in her 30s with Graves' hyperthyroidism that later progressed to Graves' ophthalmopathy.

This clonotype has more than one count but fewer than ten. The chain has TRBV3-1 and TRBJ2-7, with 8 positions matching TRBD1. The trim removed 10 bases at V and 2 bases at J, leaving 7 bases unmatched. Germline lookup yields CDR1 LGHDT and CDR2 YNNKEL (reference sequence). CDR3 length: 13 residues. The CDR3 nucleotides read TGTGCCATCGGAGAGGGACAGGCCTACGAGCAGTACTTC. Protein product: CAIGEGQAYEQYF.

This clonotype occurred a few times. This chain uses TRBV3-1 with TRBJ2-7; a possible D gene is TRBD2 (5 bases). Trimming stripped 3 bases from V and 5 bases from J, with 14 bases between. Germline assignment: CDR1 LGHDT and CDR2 YNNKEL (reference sequence). CDR3 length: 14 amino acids. The CDR3 DNA reads TGTGCCAGCAGCCAGACCCCGGGAAGCGACGAGCAGTACTTC. Protein product: CASSQTPGSDEQYF.

This clonotype has at least ten counts. This chain links TRBV2 with TRBJ1-1; TRBD1 matches 8 bases. The ends lost 4 bases at V and 4 bases at J; junction bases unmatched: 5. The germline V gene has CDR1 SNHLY and CDR2 FYNNEI. The CDR3 totals 14 residues. CDR3 loop: CASSATQGGTEAFF. DNA for the CDR3: TGTGCCAGCAGTGCCACACAGGGGGGCACTGAAGCTTTCTTT.

The table lists this clonotype with many counts. This rearrangement joins TRBV2 to TRBJ2-3, with D possibly TRBD1 on 6 matching bases. The CDR3 totals 15 residues. The germline V gene has CDR1 SNHLY and CDR2 FYNNEI. The germline V and J ends were trimmed by 4 bases and 2 bases, with 13 bases remaining between them. CDR3 amino acids: CASSGGGRLTDTQYF. In DNA form, the CDR3 reads TGTGCCAGCAGTGGAGGGGGACGGCTCACAGATACGCAGTATTTT.

This clonotype showed up just a few times. This sequence joins TRBV7-9 and TRBJ1-1; D is ambiguous. Trimming stripped 5 bases from V and 0 bases from J, with 10 bases between. Germline loops: CDR1 SEHNR, CDR2 FQNEAQ (reference sequence). CDR3 length: 14 residues. CDR3 nucleotides: TGTGCCAGCAGCCACGCGGCTCTGAACACTGAAGCTTTCTTT. This translates into CASSHAALNTEAFF.

In its sample, this clonotype was seen many times. The chain employs TRBV10-3 and TRBJ2-1, with 8 bases fitting TRBD1. Trimming at V came to 6 bases and at J to 2 bases, leaving 6 bases not matched to a gene. Germline V CDR1 and CDR2: ENHRY, SYGVKD. This CDR3 contains 15 residues. The CDR3 spells CAIRGQAGTYNEQFF. CDR3 DNA sequence: TGTGCCATCAGGGGACAGGCGGGGACCTACAATGAGCAGTTCTTC.

In its sample, this clonotype was seen a few times. The chain is built from TRBV12-3 or TRBV12-4 and TRBJ1-2; 8 nucleotides match TRBD1. Trimming removed 5 bases from V and 8 bases from J; junction bases left unmatched: 10. The length of the CDR3 is 14 residues. In DNA form, the CDR3 reads TGTGCCAGCAGTCTTCCGGGACAGGCAAGAGGCTACACCTTC. Its protein is CASSLPGQARGYTF.

This clonotype has at least ten counts. The chain carries TRBV10-3 and TRBJ2-1; D might be TRBD2 (6 bases). The CDR3 contains 16 residues. V dropped 3 bases and J dropped 4 bases, with 16 bases sitting between them. CDR1 and CDR2 (germline): ENHRY, SYGVKD. CDR3 loop: CAISDLIGSGYNEQFF. Written as DNA, the CDR3 is TGTGCCATCAGTGATCTTATTGGAAGCGGGTACAATGAGCAGTTCTTC.